This TCR beta chain was sequenced for a study of shared clonotypes between healthy human individuals. Study-wide points: When compared with the clonotypes that were shared by all four sorted-subset donors, the non-shared clonotypes turned out to have lower generation probabilities. With a handful of donors compared, 4% to 5% of naive CD4 clonotypes were shared. Rarefaction showed sorted-subset sequencing was incomplete despite large depth. Compared with memory subsets, naive subsets generally had larger estimated richness.

Sequenced by immunoSEQ multiplex PCR; TCRdb stores in-frame clones only, minus some. The sample records a few hundred thousand clones, roughly 84% being singletons. With V trimmed by 7 bases and J by 0 bases, 9 bases remained unmatched. Germline loops: CDR1 MDHEN, CDR2 SYDVKM. CDR3 length equals 15 residues. Concerning this clone: Its cognate antigen is unknown.

The clonotype comes from a man aged 18 to 30 in good health. The sequencing input was memory CD8+ T cells sorted from blood. Regarding subset: CD45RO+ cells pooled with CCR7-negative TemRA cells. The chain has TRBV28 and TRBJ2-7; 7 bases align to TRBD1. CDR3: CASIVDRSSSYEQYF. CDR3 in DNA: TGTGCCAGCATCGTGGACAGGTCGAGCTCCTACGAGCAGTACTTC.